This entry lists 7 T cell receptor beta chains sequenced from one sample in a study of cytomegalovirus exposure and HLA in healthy donors (dated 2017 in TCRdb). The library was prepared using the immunoSEQ multiplex PCR assay. The multiplex PCR relied on a mix of 60 forward primers for TCR Vbeta segments and 13 reverse primers for TCR Jbeta segments. This immuneACCESS table, as held by TCRdb, lists in-frame sequences with V and J called but not all clones. Of the missing ones, under half trace to an unresolved V gene in checked studies; the others have no known cause. The sample includes approximately 150,000 clones, with 80% observed a single time. 9.7% of the sample rests with the top ten. Sequences were obtained from PBMCs. The receptor source for this set is a man aged 18 to 30 in good health and CMV-seropositive.

The rearrangement links TRBV5-4 to TRBJ2-7; possibly TRBD1 for D (6 bases). The germline V gene has CDR1 SGHNT and CDR2 YYREEE (reference sequence). There are 11 residues in the CDR3. The germline V and J ends were trimmed by 4 bases and 6 bases, with 8 bases remaining between them. CDR3 nucleotides: TGTGCCAGCAGCATGACAGGCGAGCAGTACTTC. Its translation is CASSMTGEQYF. Drawing the rest from reference TRBV5-4 and TRBJ2-7, the complete variable domain is ETGVTQSPTHLIKTRGQQVTLRCSSQSGHNTVSWYQQALGQGPQFIFQYYREEENGRGNFPPRFSGLQFPNYSSELNVNALELDDSALYLCASSMTGEQYFGPGTRLTVT.

This clone has a single count. The genes are TRBV7-9 and TRBJ2-2; 9 bases map to TRBD1. The CDR3 is 16 residues long. CDR1 SEHNR and CDR2 FQNEAQ come from the germline V gene (reference sequence). The V and J ends lost 4 bases and 0 bases, in that order; junction bases with no gene match: 3. CDR3 region: CASSSDRGTNTGELFF. The CDR3 DNA is TGTGCCAGCAGCTCCGACAGGGGGACGAACACCGGGGAGCTGTTTTTT.

The V gene is TRBV6-6, the J gene TRBJ1-1, with D unclear. V gave up 5 bases and J gave up 5 bases, with 12 bases separating them. This CDR3 has 13 amino acids. Germline V gives CDR1 MNHNY, CDR2 SVGAGI (reference sequence). Written as DNA, the CDR3 is TGTGCCAGCAGTCCGAGTGGGAGAACTGAAGCTTTCTTT. Translating gives CASSPSGRTEAFF.

V gene TRBV5-6 combines with J gene TRBJ1-1; possible D gene TRBD1, 5 bases. This CDR3 spans 13 amino acids. With 4 bases removed from V and 1 base from J, the gap between germline ends came to 8 bases. Looked up from germline, CDR1 is SGHDT and CDR2 is YYEEEE. The CDR3 sequence is CASSPQGNTEAFF. DNA for the CDR3: TGTGCCAGCAGCCCCCAGGGGAACACTGAAGCTTTCTTT.

This clone has a handful of counts. V is TRBV6-5 and J is TRBJ2-7; 11 nucleotides line up with TRBD1. The CDR3 covers 15 residues. Germline CDR1 MNHEY, CDR2 SVGAGI. The V and J ends lost 2 bases and 3 bases, in that order; junction bases with no gene match: 3. The CDR3 bases are TGTGCCAGCAGTTACGGGACAGGGGGGTTCTACGAGCAGTACTTC. This gives the protein CASSYGTGGFYEQYF.

The chain recombines TRBV11-1 with TRBJ2-5; TRBD2 is a possible D gene (5 bases). The CDR3 consists of 14 residues. Trimming took 5 bases from V and 2 from J, leaving 12 bases between them. Germline values: CDR1 SGHAT, CDR2 FQDESV (reference sequence). CDR3 in DNA: TGTGCCAGCAGCGCGGGTCTCCAGCAAGAGACCCAGTACTTC. This translates into CASSAGLQQETQYF.

This clone has only a few counts. In this CDR3 the conserved last residue, phenylalanine or tryptophan, is missing, so a read error is likely. V and J are TRBV5-5 and TRBJ1-6; D remains ambiguous. This CDR3 spans 14 amino acids. V gave up 2 bases and J gave up 7 bases, with 10 bases separating them. Germline loops: CDR1 SGHKS, CDR2 YYEKEE (reference sequence). The CDR3 DNA sequence: TGTGCCAGCAGCTTCTGGGCTCTGAATTCACCCCTCCACCTT. Protein sequence: CASSFWALNSPLHL.